Following are 23 T cell receptor beta chains from one sample sequenced in a study of early T cells in non-severe SARS-CoV-2 infection. In TCRdb, the 5' RACE reads were re-called with MiXCR into one record per CDR3 protein. The sample yields roughly 28,000 distinct CDR3 sequences, 4% to 5.5% seen once. The sample was whole blood. Source of these receptors: an adult who was a healthcare worker with PCR-confirmed SARS-CoV-2 infection or an uninfected control (not recorded which).

This clonotype was seen ten or more times. This chain links TRBV12-3 or TRBV12-4 with TRBJ2-1, with D hard to call. Trimming removed 2 bases at V and 9 bases at J, with 17 bases between. The CDR3 spans 15 residues. DNA of the CDR3: TGTGCCAGCAGTTTAAGAGGAAGCAAGGGATCTGAGCAGTTCTTC. It yields the protein CASSLRGSKGSEQFF.

This clonotype has at least ten counts. The chain uses TRBV11-3 and TRBJ2-1; TRBD2 matches at 9 bases. V dropped 1 base and J dropped 10; count of bases not matched to a gene: 5. Germline V CDR1 and CDR2: SGHNT, YENEEA. The CDR3 is 14 amino acids. The CDR3: CASSLVLAGDEQFF. The CDR3 DNA reads TGTGCCAGCAGCTTAGTATTAGCGGGAGACGAGCAGTTCTTC.

Here the CDR3 reads CASSDRGTGELFF. Here the CDR3 DNA reads TGTGCCAGCAGTGATAGGGGAACCGGGGAGCTGTTTTTT. The J gene is TRBJ2-2, the V gene TRBV2, with D tentatively TRBD1 (5 bases). From germline, CDR1 is SNHLY and CDR2 FYNNEI. There are 13 residues in the CDR3. V was pared by 3 bases and J by 5 bases, with 7 bases between.

The chain joins TRBV9 to TRBJ2-7, with 7 bases identical to TRBD2. Germline loops: CDR1 SGDLS, CDR2 YYNGEE. This CDR3 is 15 amino acids long. The CDR3 bases are TGTGCGACAGCAGCATTACTAGCGCAATCCTACGAGCAGTACTTC. Its translation: CATAALLAQSYEQYF.

This clonotype showed up many times. V and J are TRBV14 and TRBJ2-3; D possibly corresponds to TRBD1 (6 bases). V was cut by 1 base and J by 3 bases, with 8 bases left in between. Germline CDR1 SGHDN, CDR2 FVKESK. This CDR3 is built from 14 residues. The CDR3 sequence: CASSQGQATDTQYF. As DNA, the CDR3 is TGTGCCAGCAGCCAAGGACAGGCGACAGATACGCAGTATTTT.

This clonotype was observed many times. The rearrangement uses TRBV6-2 or TRBV6-3 and TRBJ2-1, with unresolved D. Per the germline V gene, CDR1 is MNHEY and CDR2 is SVGEGT. This CDR3 is built from 11 residues. V gave up 0 bases and J gave up 7 bases, with 1 base separating them. The CDR3 nucleotides read TGTGCCAGCAGTTACTCGAATGAGCAGTTCTTC. As protein: CASSYSNEQFF.

This clonotype was counted at least ten times. V and J are TRBV29-1 and TRBJ2-4; 7 bases map to TRBD2. The CDR3 extends over 11 amino acids. The ends lost 4 bases at V and 8 bases at J; junction bases unmatched: 2. Germline V CDR1 and CDR2: SQVTM, ANQGSEA. The CDR3 nucleotides read TGCAGCGTTGTTGGGGGGGACATTCAGTACTTC. As protein: CSVVGGDIQYF. Together with reference TRBV29-1 and TRBJ2-4, the CDR3 gives the full variable domain: SAVISQKPSRDICQRGTSLTIQCQVDSQVTMMFWYRQQPGQSLTLIATANQGSEATYESGFVIDKFPISRPNLTFSTLTVSNMSPEDSSIYLCSVVGGDIQYFGAGTRLSVL.

In its sample, this clonotype was seen many times. The chain links TRBV29-1 to TRBJ2-3; D is unresolved. The V end lost 4 bases, the J end lost 5 bases, and 10 bases lay between the germline ends. CDR1 SQVTM and CDR2 ANQGSEA come from the germline V gene. The CDR3 is 12 residues long. CDR3 sequence (DNA): TGCAGCGTTGTGGGTTTGGAAGATACGCAGTATTTT. Encoded protein: CSVVGLEDTQYF.

This clonotype was found many times. J is TRBJ1-1 and V is TRBV7-2; weak D call: TRBD1 (5 bases). This CDR3 is built from 15 residues. The germline CDR1 and CDR2 sequences are SGHTA and FQGNSA. The ends were cut back, 7 bases at V and 0 bases at J, with 15 bases in the middle. As DNA, the CDR3 is TGTGCCAGCACTCTATTAGGAGGGGTGAACACTGAAGCTTTCTTT. Protein product: CASTLLGGVNTEAFF.

This clonotype was detected many times. The gene calls are TRBV14 and TRBJ1-6; D is perhaps TRBD1 (6 bases). The V gene lost 1 base and the J gene lost 6 bases, with 13 bases spanning the gap. This CDR3 is built from 16 residues. Germline lookup yields CDR1 SGHDN and CDR2 FVKESK. The CDR3 region has the DNA TGTGCCAGCAGCCAAGTTCGCGGGGGCGGTAATTCACCCCTCCACTTT. Translated, it gives CASSQVRGGGNSPLHF. Full variable domain (outside the CDR3, taken from reference TRBV14 and TRBJ1-6): EAGVTQFPSHSVIEKGQTVTLRCDPISGHDNLYWYRRVMGKEIKFLLHFVKESKQDESGMPNNRFLAERTGGTYSTLKVQPAELEDSGVYFCASSQVRGGGNSPLHFGNGTRLTVT.

Ten or more counts support this clonotype. This chain links TRBV6-5 with TRBJ2-7; 8 bases fit TRBD1. J gave up 3 bases and V 0 bases, and 1 base lay outside the gene matches. This CDR3 spans 14 amino acids. The germline V gene has CDR1 MNHEY and CDR2 SVGAGI. CDR3 in DNA: TGTGCCAGCAGTTACTCAACAGGGGGCTACGAGCAGTACTTC. This codes for CASSYSTGGYEQYF.

This clonotype came up many times. The chain couples TRBV7-6 to TRBJ2-1; possible D gene TRBD1, 5 bases. With 5 bases removed from V and 5 bases from J, the gap between germline ends came to 10 bases. The CDR3 has 13 amino acids. CDR1 and CDR2 (germline): SGHVS, FNYEAQ. CDR3 nucleotide sequence: TGTGCCAGCAGCCGTAACAGGAACAATGAGCAGTTCTTC. This translates into CASSRNRNNEQFF.

This clonotype was picked up many times. The gene calls are TRBV7-6 and TRBJ1-1, with D perhaps TRBD1 (6 bases). Germline V gene data show CDR1 as SGHVS and CDR2 as FNYEAQ. The V gene lost 5 bases and the J gene lost 1 base, with 14 bases spanning the gap. CDR3 length: 15 residues. CDR3 loop: CASSPSWGANTEAFF. CDR3 in DNA: TGTGCCAGCAGCCCAAGTTGGGGGGCGAACACTGAAGCTTTCTTT.

This chain joins TRBV5-1 and TRBJ2-1; 13 bases are shared with TRBD2. CDR1 and CDR2 from the germline V gene are SGHRS and YFSETQ. This CDR3 comprises 18 residues. Germline trimming cut 4 bases from V and 8 bases from J; bases unmatched to any gene: 15. The CDR3, as DNA: TGCGCCAGCAGCCCCGGACTAGCGGGAGCTATTAATTCGGATGAGCAGTTCTTC. Its translation is CASSPGLAGAINSDEQFF.

This clonotype was counted many times. V usage is TRBV28 and J usage is TRBJ2-1, with 7 bases fitting TRBD2. Germline V lookup: CDR1 MDHEN, CDR2 SYDVKM. The CDR3 has 14 residues. The J segment lost 7 bases and the V segment lost 3 bases, leaving 6 bases of the junction unmatched. The CDR3 here is CASSFQRGTNEQFF. The CDR3 nucleotides are TGTGCCAGCAGTTTTCAGCGGGGCACGAATGAGCAGTTCTTC.

This clonotype has ten or more counts. The chain uses TRBV20-1 and TRBJ2-3; D gene ambiguous. This CDR3 is built from 12 residues. V was cut by 6 bases and J by 3 bases, with 10 bases left in between. The germline gives CDR1 DFQATT, CDR2 SNEGSKA (reference sequence). CDR3 bases: TGCAGTGCCCCGGACCAAACAGATACGCAGTATTTT. It yields the protein CSAPDQTDTQYF.

The CDR3 loop is CASSFWRGSDTQYF. Written as DNA, the CDR3 is TGTGCCAGCAGCTTCTGGAGGGGGAGCGATACGCAGTATTTT. V is TRBV11-2 and J is TRBJ2-3; D possibly matches TRBD1 or TRBD2 (6 bases each). The CDR3 covers 14 residues. Trimming took 3 bases from V and 6 from J, leaving 13 bases between them. In germline, CDR1 is SGHAT, CDR2 FQNNGV.

This clonotype showed up many times. The rearrangement uses TRBV29-1 and TRBJ2-7; D is ambiguous. CDR3 length: 13 amino acids. The germline V gene encodes CDR1 SQVTM and CDR2 ANQGSEA. With 4 bases removed from V and 7 bases from J, the gap between germline ends came to 17 bases. The CDR3 bases are TGCAGCGTTGCAGGACGGCTCTTGGGGGAGCAGTACTTC. Translation gives CSVAGRLLGEQYF.

In its sample, this clonotype was seen many times. V and J are TRBV10-3 and TRBJ2-7, with 9 bases aligning to TRBD1. Germline-derived CDR1 and CDR2 are ENHRY and SYGVKD. The CDR3 has 16 residues. V was pared by 2 bases and J by 3 bases, with 8 bases of the junction left unmatched. The CDR3 here is CAISEHDPGQGYEQYV. The CDR3 nucleotides are TGTGCCATCAGTGAGCACGACCCGGGACAGGGCTACGAGCAGTACGTC.

The chain is built from TRBV9 and TRBJ2-5; the D gene is possibly TRBD1 (6 bases). Germline V gene sequence: CDR1 SGDLS, CDR2 YYNGEE. The V end lost 3 bases, the J end lost 4 bases, and 22 bases lay between the germline ends. This CDR3 comprises 17 residues. CDR3 in DNA: TGTGCCAGCAGCGCCTCAGGAGGTGTTGGGGGCCGAGAGACCCAGTACTTC. Its protein is CASSASGGVGGRETQYF. Filled out from reference TRBV9 and TRBJ2-5, the complete variable domain reads DSGVTQTPKHLITATGQRVTLRCSPRSGDLSVYWYQQSLDQGLQFLIQYYNGEERAKGNILERFSAQQFPDLHSELNLSSLELGDSALYFCASSASGGVGGRETQYFGPGTRLLVL.

The genes are TRBV20-1 and TRBJ2-5, with unresolved D. Trimming cost V 3 bases and J 2 bases, with 4 bases left between them. CDR1 is DFQATT, CDR2 SNEGSKA, per germline (reference sequence). This CDR3 contains 11 residues. Here the CDR3 DNA reads TGCAGTGCTAGTAGGCAAGAGACCCAGTACTTC. Residues: CSASRQETQYF.

In this sample, this clonotype turned up a few times. V and J are TRBV7-9 and TRBJ2-1; D gene unclear. Trimming removed 5 bases at V and 9 bases at J, with 8 bases between. CDR1 is SEHNR and CDR2 is FQNEAQ in the germline V gene (reference sequence). The CDR3 runs to 11 residues. The CDR3 DNA reads as TGTGCCAGCAGCCGGGCGGTTGAGCAGTTCTTC. Its translation is CASSRAVEQFF.

This clonotype was recorded many times. The chain links TRBV11-3 to TRBJ2-1, with a tentative D call TRBD1 (5 bases). V lost 8 bases and J lost 8, with 22 bases in between. The CDR3 totals 15 residues. Germline assignment: CDR1 SGHNT and CDR2 YENEEA. CDR3 coding DNA: TGTGCCAGCGTCCCCTATCAGGGAAGAAGCGATGAGCAGTTCTTC. It specifies CASVPYQGRSDEQFF.